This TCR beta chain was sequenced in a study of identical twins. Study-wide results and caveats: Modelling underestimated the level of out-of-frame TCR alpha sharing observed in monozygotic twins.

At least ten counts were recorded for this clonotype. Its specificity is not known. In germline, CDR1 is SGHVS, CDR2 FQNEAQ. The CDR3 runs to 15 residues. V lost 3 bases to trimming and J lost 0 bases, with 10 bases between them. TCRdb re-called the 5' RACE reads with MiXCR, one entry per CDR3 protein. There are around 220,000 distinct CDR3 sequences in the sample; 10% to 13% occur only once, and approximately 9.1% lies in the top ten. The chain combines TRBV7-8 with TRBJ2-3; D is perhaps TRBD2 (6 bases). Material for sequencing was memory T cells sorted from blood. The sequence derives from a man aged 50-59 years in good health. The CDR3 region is CASSFGLPSTDTQYF. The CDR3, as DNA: TGTGCCAGCAGCTTCGGACTACCTAGCACAGATACGCAGTATTTT.